Shown below are 2 T cell receptor beta chains from a single sample sequenced in a study of blood T cell repertoires in COVID-19. Profiling relied on immunoSEQ multiplex PCR, and the TCRdb table lists in-frame clones only, not all of them. The sample shows about 55,000 clones, 70% to 75% of them seen only once. The material sequenced was peripheral blood. The receptors were sampled from a woman aged 70-85 years with acute or convalescent COVID-19.

The chain has TRBV7-8 and TRBJ1-6; perhaps TRBD1 as D (5 bases). The CDR3 loop spans 15 amino acids. V lost 5 bases, J lost 10 bases, and 18 bases lay in between. The germline gives CDR1 SGHVS, CDR2 FQNEAQ. The CDR3 loop reads CASSPRVDGRSPLHF. In DNA form, the CDR3 reads TGTGCCAGCAGCCCCAGGGTTGACGGCCGCTCACCCCTCCACTTT.

This clone was picked up a small number of times. V and J are TRBV4-1 and TRBJ2-3; 7 bases agree with TRBD2. The CDR3 spans 18 residues. V shed 0 bases and J 0 bases; nucleotides not matched to a gene: 9. In germline, CDR1 is MGHRA, CDR2 YSYEKL. The CDR3 bases are TGCGCCAGCAGCCAAGATATGGGGGGGGAGACTAGCACAGATACGCAGTATTTT. Its translation is CASSQDMGGETSTDTQYF.